The T cell receptor (beta chain) described here comes from a study of cytomegalovirus exposure and HLA in healthy donors. Findings and limits, study-wide: Accurate prediction of HLA-A and HLA-B alleles (for most subjects) was reportedly achieved from TCR beta sequences. The study dropped some indistinguishable V segments, TRBV6-2 and TRBV6-3 among them.

Concerning this clone itself: Its specificity is unknown.

Germline assignment: CDR1 SGHTA and CDR2 FQGNSA. The length of the CDR3 is 14 residues. V lost 1 base, J lost 3 bases, and 3 bases stayed unmatched. Primers included in the PCR were 60 Vbeta and 13 Jbeta primers. The assay was immunoSEQ multiplex PCR, and TCRdb's table has in-frame clones only and misses some. The repertoire table contains 130,000 or so clones. The source of this sequence is a woman under 30 in good health and CMV-seronegative. Sample: PBMCs. The rearrangement joins TRBV7-2 to TRBJ2-7; 7 bases are shared with TRBD2. CDR3 coding DNA: TGTGCCAGCAGCTTAGAAGCGGGGCACTACGAGCAGTACGTC. Protein sequence: CASSLEAGHYEQYV.